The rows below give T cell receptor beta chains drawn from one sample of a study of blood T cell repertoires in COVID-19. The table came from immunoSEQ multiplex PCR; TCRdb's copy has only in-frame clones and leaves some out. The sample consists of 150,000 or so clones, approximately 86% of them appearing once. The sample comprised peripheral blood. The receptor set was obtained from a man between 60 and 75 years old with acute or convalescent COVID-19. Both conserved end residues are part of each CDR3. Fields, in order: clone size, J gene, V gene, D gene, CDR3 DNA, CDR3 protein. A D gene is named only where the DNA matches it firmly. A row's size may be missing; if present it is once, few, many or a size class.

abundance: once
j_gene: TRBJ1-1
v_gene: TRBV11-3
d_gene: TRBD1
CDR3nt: TGTGCCAGCAGCCCCAGGGGGCGGACTGAAGCTTTCTTT
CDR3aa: CASSPRGRTEAFF

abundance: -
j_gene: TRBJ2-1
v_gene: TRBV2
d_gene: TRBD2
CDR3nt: TGTGCCAGCCCCACGGGACTAGCGGGAGTTGGCAATGAGCAGTTCTTC
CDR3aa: CASPTGLAGVGNEQFF

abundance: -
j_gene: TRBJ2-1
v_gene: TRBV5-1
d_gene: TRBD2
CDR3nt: TGCGCCAGCAGCTTACTAGCGGGAGGATACAATGAGCAGTTCTTC
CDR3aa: CASSLLAGGYNEQFF

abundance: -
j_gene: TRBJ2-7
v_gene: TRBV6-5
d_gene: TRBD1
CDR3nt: TGTGCCAGCAGTTACTCGGCAGGGACAGGGTCCGAGCAGTACTTC
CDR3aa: CASSYSAGTGSEQYF

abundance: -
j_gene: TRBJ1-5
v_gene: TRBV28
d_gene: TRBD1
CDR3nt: TGTGCCAGCCCTGAACAGGGGGCTGATCAGCCCCAGCATTTT
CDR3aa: CASPEQGADQPQHF

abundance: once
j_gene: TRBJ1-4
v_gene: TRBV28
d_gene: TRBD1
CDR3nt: TGTGCCAGCAGTAGCTATGGGACAGGGTATGAAAAACTGTTTTTT
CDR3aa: CASSSYGTGYEKLFF

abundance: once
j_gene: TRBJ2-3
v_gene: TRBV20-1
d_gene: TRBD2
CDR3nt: TGCAGTGCTAGTGATACTAGCGGCTCCCCCGGGGATACGCAGTATTTT
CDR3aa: CSASDTSGSPGDTQYF

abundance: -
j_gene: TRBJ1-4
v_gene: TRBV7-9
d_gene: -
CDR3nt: TGTGCCAGCAGGCGGAGTTTTGCCGAAAAACTGTTTTTT
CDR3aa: CASRRSFAEKLFF

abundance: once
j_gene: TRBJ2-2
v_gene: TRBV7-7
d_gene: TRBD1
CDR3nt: TGTGCTAGCAGCACCGGGACAGGGGGCACCGGGGAGCTGTTTTTT
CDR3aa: CASSTGTGGTGELFF

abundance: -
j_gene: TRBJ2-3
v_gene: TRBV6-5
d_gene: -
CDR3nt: TGTGCCAGCAGTCTAAACCGGGGCACAGATACGCAGTATTTT
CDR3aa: CASSLNRGTDTQYF

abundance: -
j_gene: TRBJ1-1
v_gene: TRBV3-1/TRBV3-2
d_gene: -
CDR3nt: TGTGCCAGCACCCGGGACACGGCAATGAACACTGAAGCTTTCTTT
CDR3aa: CASTRDTAMNTEAFF

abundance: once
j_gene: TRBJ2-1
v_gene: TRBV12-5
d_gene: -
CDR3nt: TGTGCTAGTGGTATGGACAGTTACAATGAGCAGTTCTTC
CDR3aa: CASGMDSYNEQFF

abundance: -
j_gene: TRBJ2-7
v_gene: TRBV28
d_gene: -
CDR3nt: TGTGCCAGCAGTTTATTCGACGAGCAGTACTTC
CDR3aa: CASSLFDEQYF

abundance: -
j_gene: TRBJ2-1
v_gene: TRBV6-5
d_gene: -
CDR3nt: TGTGCCAGCAGTTACGGGGAGTTGGCTGAGCAGTTCTTC
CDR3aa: CASSYGELAEQFF

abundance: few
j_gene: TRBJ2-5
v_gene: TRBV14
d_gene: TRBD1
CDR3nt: TGTGCCAGCAGCCCCGGGACAGGCCACCGGTTGGAGACCCAGTACTTC
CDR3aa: CASSPGTGHRLETQYF

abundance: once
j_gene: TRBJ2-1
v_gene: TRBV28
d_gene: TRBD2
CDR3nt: TGTGCCAGCAGTTTACGGACTAGCGCTTTGCTCTTC
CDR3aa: CASSLRTSALLF

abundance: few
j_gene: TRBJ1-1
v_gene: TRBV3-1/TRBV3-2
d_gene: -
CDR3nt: TGTGCCAGCAGCCAAGCGAAGCAGAACACTGAAGCTTTCTTT
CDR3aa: CASSQAKQNTEAFF

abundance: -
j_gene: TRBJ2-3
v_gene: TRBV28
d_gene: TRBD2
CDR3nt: TGTGCCAGCAGTATCGGGACTAGCGGGTTGGGAGATACGCAGTATTTT
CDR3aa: CASSIGTSGLGDTQYF

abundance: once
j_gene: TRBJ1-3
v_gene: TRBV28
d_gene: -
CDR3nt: TGTGCCAGCAGTTTATTTCGGAACACCATATATTTT
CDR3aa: CASSLFRNTIYF

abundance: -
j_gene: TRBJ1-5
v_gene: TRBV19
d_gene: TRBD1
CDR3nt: TGTGCCAGCAATATCGTCAGGGGGCAGAATCAGCCCCAGCATTTT
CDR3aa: CASNIVRGQNQPQHF

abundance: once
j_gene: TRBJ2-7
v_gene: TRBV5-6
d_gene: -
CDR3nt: TGTGCCAGCAGCTATCAGAACACCTCCTACGAGCAGTACTTC
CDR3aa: CASSYQNTSYEQYF

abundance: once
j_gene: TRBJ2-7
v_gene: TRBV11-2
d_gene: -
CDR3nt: TGTGCCAGCAGCTTAGGACCTCTGGAGTACGAGCAGTACTTC
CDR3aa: CASSLGPLEYEQYF

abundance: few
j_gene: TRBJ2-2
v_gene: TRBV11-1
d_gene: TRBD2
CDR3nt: TGTGCCAGCAGCTTAGATACGGGAGGGGGGACCGGGGAGCTGTTTTTT
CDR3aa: CASSLDTGGGTGELFF

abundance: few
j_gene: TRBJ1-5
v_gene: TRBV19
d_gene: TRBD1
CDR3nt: TGTGCCAGTAGTATAGATCCCAGGACAGGGGGCGATTTGAGCAATCAGCCCCAGCATTTT
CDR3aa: CASSIDPRTGGDLSNQPQHF

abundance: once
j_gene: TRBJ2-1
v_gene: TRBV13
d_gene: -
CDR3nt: TGTGCCAGCAGCTTAGGGGGGGCCGGTAATGAGCAGTTCTTC
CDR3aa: CASSLGGAGNEQFF

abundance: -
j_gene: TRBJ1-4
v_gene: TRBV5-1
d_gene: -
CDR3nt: TGCGCCAGCAGCCTAACAGGGAACACTAATGAAAAACTGTTTTTT
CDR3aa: CASSLTGNTNEKLFF

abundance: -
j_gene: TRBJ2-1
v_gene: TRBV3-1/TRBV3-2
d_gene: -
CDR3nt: TGTGCCAGCAGCCAAAAGCTAGATTACAATGAGCAGTTCTTC
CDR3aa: CASSQKLDYNEQFF

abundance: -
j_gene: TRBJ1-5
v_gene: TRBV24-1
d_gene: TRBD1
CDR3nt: TGTGCCACCAGTGCGGCGGGACAGGGGAGAGGTAATAGCAATCAGCCCCAGCATTTT
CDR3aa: CATSAAGQGRGNSNQPQHF

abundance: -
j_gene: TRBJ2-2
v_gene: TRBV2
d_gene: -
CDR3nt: TGTGCCAGCAGTGGGGGGGTTAACACCGGGGAGCTGTTTTTT
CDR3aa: CASSGGVNTGELFF

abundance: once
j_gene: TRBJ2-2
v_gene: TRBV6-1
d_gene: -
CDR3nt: TGTGCCAGCAGTGAATGGGGAGGCACCGGGGAGCTGTTTTTT
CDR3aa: CASSEWGGTGELFF

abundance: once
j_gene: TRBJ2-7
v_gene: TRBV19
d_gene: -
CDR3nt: TGTGCCAGTAGTATAGGCGGCGGGGCATCTGAGCAGTACTTC
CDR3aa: CASSIGGGASEQYF

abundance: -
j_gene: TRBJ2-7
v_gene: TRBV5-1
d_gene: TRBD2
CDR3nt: TGCGCCAGCAGCATCGCGGGGGGGAACTACGAGCAGTACTTC
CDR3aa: CASSIAGGNYEQYF

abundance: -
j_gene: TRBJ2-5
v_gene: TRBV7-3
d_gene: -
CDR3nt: TGTGCCAGTCATGCGCGGCCGGAGACCCAGTACTTC
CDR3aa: CASHARPETQYF

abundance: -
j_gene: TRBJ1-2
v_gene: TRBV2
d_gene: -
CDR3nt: TGTGCCAGCAGCGGTCCAGGCACCCCTAACTATGGCTACACCTTC
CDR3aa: CASSGPGTPNYGYTF

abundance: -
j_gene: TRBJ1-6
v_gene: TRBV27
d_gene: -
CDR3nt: TGTGCCAGCAGTCCTCGGACTGTAAGGGTATATTCACCCCTCCACTTT
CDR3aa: CASSPRTVRVYSPLHF

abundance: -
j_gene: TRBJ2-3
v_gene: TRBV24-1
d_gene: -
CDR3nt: TGTGCCACCTCTAGCGTAAGTGATACGCAGTATTTT
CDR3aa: CATSSVSDTQYF

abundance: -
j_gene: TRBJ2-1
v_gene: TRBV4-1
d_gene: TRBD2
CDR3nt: TGCGCCAGCAGCCAAGAGTGGCTAGCGGACTCCTACAATGAGCAGTTCTTC
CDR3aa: CASSQEWLADSYNEQFF

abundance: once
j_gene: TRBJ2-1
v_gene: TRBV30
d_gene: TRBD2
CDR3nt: TGTGCCTGGAGTGGTGGGACTAGCGCGTCGGTGGACACCTACAATGAGCAGTTCTTC
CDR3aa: CAWSGGTSASVDTYNEQFF

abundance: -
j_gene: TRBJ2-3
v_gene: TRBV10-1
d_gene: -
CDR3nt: TGCGCCAGCAGTGAGTCGAAGACTACACTAAATACGCAGTATTTT
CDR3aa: CASSESKTTLNTQYF

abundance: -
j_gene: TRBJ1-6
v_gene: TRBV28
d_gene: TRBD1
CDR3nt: TGTGCCAGCAGTTTGCCTGGACAGGGACTGATATCACCCCTCCACTTT
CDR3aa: CASSLPGQGLISPLHF

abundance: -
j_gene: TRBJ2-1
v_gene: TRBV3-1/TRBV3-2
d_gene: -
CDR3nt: TGTGCCAGCAGCCTCAGCGTGAGCTCCTACAATGAGCAGTTCTTC
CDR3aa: CASSLSVSSYNEQFF

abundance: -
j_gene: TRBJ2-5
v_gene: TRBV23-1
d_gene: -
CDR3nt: TGCGCCAGCAGTCCGGGACATAGTAGAGAGACCCAGTACTTC
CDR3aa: CASSPGHSRETQYF

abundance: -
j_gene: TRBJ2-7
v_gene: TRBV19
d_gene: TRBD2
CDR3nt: TGTGCCAGTAGTATAGTCTTGCGGGGGAGCTACGAGCAGTACTTC
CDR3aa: CASSIVLRGSYEQYF

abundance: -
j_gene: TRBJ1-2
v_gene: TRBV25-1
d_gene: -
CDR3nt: TGTGCCAGCAGTGCGCAGTATTATGGCTACACCTTC
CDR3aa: CASSAQYYGYTF

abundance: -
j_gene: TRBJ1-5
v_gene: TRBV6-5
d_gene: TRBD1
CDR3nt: TGTGCCAGCAGTAGGGACAGAGGCCAGCCCCAGCATTTT
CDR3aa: CASSRDRGQPQHF

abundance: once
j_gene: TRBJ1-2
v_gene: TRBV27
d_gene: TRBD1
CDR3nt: TGTGCCAGCAGTCCCACAGGGGTTATGGGCTACACCTTC
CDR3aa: CASSPTGVMGYTF

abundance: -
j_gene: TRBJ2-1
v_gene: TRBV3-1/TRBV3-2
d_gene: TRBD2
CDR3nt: TGTGCCAGCAGCCATCGGACTAGCGGGAGTATCGGGCGGGCGTTCTTC
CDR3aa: CASSHRTSGSIGRAFF

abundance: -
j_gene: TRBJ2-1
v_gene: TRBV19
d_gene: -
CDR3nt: TGTGCCACCAACAAGGCGGGTGCAGGAGTGGAGCAGTTCTTC
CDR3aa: CATNKAGAGVEQFF

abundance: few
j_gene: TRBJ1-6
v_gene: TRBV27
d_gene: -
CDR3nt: TGTGCCAGCAGTTTAGGAGCGGATTATAATTCACCCCTCCACTTT
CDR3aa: CASSLGADYNSPLHF

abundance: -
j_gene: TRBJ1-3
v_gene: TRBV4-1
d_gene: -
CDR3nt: TGCGCCAGCAGCCAAGATGAGGCCGGTAGAAACACCATATATTTT
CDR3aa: CASSQDEAGRNTIYF

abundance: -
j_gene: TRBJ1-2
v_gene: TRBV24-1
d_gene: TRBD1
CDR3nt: TGTGCCACCAGTGATGGAGGGACAGGAAACTATGGCTACACCTTC
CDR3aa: CATSDGGTGNYGYTF

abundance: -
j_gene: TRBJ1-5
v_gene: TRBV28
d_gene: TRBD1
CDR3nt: TGTGCCAGCAGTTTACCACAGGGGAGAGGAAGCAATCAGCCCCAGCATTTT
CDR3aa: CASSLPQGRGSNQPQHF

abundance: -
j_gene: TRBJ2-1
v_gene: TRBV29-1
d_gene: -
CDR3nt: TGCAGCGCCAGGGCGACTTATTTATCCGATGAGCAGTTCTTC
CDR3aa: CSARATYLSDEQFF

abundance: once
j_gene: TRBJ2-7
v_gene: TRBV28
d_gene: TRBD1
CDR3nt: TGTGCCAGCAGCTCGCCAACAGGGGACTACGAGCAGTACTTC
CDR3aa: CASSSPTGDYEQYF